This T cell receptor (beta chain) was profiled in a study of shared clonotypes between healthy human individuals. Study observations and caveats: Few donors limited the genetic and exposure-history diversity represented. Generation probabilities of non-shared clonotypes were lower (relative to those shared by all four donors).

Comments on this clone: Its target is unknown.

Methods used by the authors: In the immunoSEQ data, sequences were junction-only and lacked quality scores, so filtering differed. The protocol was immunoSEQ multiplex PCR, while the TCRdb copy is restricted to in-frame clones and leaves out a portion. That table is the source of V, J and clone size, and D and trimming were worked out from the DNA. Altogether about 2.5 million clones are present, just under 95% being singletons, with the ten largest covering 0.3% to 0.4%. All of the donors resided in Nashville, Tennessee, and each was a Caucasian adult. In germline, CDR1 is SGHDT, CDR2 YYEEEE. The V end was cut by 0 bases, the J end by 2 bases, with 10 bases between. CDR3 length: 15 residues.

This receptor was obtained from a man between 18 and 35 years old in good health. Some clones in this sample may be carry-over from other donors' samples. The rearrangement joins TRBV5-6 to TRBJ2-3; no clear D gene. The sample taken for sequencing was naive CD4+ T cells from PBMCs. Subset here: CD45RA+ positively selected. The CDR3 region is CASSLERRPTDTQYF. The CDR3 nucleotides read TGTGCCAGCAGCTTGGAGAGACGCCCCACAGATACGCAGTATTTT.